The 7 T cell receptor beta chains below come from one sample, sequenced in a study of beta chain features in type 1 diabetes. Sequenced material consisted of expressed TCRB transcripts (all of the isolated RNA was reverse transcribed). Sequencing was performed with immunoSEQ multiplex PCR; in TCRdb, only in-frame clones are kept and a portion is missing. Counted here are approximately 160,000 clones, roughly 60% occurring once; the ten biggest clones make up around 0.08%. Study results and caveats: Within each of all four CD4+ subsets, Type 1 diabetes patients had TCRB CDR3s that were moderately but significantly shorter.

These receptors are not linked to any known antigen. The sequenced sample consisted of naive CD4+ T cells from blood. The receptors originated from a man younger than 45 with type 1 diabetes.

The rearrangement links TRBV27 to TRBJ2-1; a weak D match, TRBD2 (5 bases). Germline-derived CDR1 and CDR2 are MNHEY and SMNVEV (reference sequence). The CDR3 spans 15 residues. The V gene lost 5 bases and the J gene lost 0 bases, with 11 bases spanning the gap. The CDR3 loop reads CASSPSGYSYNEQFF. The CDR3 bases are TGTGCCAGCAGTCCCTCGGGGTACTCCTACAATGAGCAGTTCTTC.

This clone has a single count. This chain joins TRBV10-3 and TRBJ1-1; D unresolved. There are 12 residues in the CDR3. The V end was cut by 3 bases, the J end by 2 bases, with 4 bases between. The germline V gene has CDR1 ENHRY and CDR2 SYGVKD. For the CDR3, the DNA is TGTGCCATCAGTGAATTTAACACTGAAGCTTTCTTT. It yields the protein CAISEFNTEAFF.

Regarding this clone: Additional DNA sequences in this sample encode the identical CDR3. The CDR3 sequence: CASSLAGTYEQYF. CDR3 nucleotide sequence: TGTGCCAGCAGCTTAGCTGGGACATACGAGCAGTACTTC. The chain uses TRBV11-2 and TRBJ2-7; D perhaps matches TRBD1 (6 bases). This CDR3 is built from 13 residues. The germline V and J ends were trimmed by 1 base and 4 bases, with 8 bases remaining between them. Germline V lookup: CDR1 SGHAT, CDR2 FQNNGV.

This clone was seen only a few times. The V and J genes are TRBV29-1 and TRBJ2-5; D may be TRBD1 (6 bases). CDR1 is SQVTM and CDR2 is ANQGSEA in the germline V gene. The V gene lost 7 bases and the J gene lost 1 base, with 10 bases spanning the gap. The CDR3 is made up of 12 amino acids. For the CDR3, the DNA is TGCAGCGGGGGGCAGATCCAAGAGACCCAGTACTTC. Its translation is CSGGQIQETQYF.

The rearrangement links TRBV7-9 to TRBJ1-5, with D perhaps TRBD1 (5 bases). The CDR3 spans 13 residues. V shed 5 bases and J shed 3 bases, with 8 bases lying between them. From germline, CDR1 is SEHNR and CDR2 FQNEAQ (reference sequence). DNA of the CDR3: TGTGCCAGCAGCGTAGGGGTCAATCAGCCCCAGCATTTT. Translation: CASSVGVNQPQHF.

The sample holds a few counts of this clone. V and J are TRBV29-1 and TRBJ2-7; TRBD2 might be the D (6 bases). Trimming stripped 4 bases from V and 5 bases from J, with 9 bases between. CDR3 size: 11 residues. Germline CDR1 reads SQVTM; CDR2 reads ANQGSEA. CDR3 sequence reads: CSVVTRDEQYF. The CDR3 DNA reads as TGCAGCGTTGTGACTAGGGACGAGCAGTACTTC.

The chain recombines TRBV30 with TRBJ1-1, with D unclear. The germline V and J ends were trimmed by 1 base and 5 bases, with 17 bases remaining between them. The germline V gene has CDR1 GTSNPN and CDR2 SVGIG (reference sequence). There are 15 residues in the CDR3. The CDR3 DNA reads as TGTGCCTGGAGTGCTGCTCATCGAGGGTGGACTGAAGCTTTCTTT. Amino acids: CAWSAAHRGWTEAFF.